The 23 T cell receptor beta chains presented below share a single source sample, sequenced in a study of blood T cells in healthy people across ages. Sample-barcoded 5' priming and a J-beta primer mix drove a second PCR of roughly 7 to 11 cycles. Via MiXCR, TCRdb re-called the 5' RACE reads, giving one row per CDR3 protein. The sample contains more than 1,000,000 distinct CDR3 sequences, less than 25% of which appear only once. The sample was also reused in another study, on T cells of mothers and their children.

Sequencing used blood. Receptors were obtained from a girl aged 2-10 years in good health.

The rearrangement joins TRBV7-2 to TRBJ2-5, with TRBD1 matching over 7 bases. The J call may be faulty, since TRBJ2-7 better matches the DNA end. CDR3 size: 14 residues. CDR1 and CDR2 (germline): SGHTA, FQGNSA. For the CDR3, the DNA is TGTGCCAGCAGACTCGGGACAGCAAGCTACGAGCAGTACTTC. It translates to CASRLGTASYEQYF.

The table lists this clonotype with a few counts. The chain links TRBV12-3 or TRBV12-4 to TRBJ2-5; 10 bases fit TRBD2. The end of the DNA fits TRBJ2-1 better, so the J call may be wrong. The CDR3 contains 16 residues. In DNA, the CDR3 is TGTGCCAGCAGTCCCAACAGACTAGCGGGTCACAATGAGCAGTTCTTC. The encoded protein is CASSPNRLAGHNEQFF.

This clonotype was detected a few times. The chain links TRBV5-1 to TRBJ1-4, with D uncertain. Germline values: CDR1 SGHRS, CDR2 YFSETQ. The CDR3 consists of 15 residues. The V and J ends lost 3 bases and 5 bases respectively, with 14 bases between them. CDR3 nucleotide sequence: TGCGCCAGCAGCTCAATGGGAAATGCGAATGAAAAACTGTTTTTT. It is translated as CASSSMGNANEKLFF.

V usage is TRBV4-3 and J usage is TRBJ2-5, with 8 bases matching TRBD2. Germline V lookup: CDR1 LGHNA, CDR2 YSLEER. CDR3 length: 15 residues. V shed 1 base and J 5 bases; nucleotides not matched to a gene: 6. The CDR3 region has the DNA TGCGCCAGCAGCCAAGGGGGCGGGGGGTGGGAGACCCAGTACTTC. Its translation is CASSQGGGGWETQYF.

This chain uses TRBV2 with TRBJ1-4; D is uncertain. The CDR3 sequence is 15 residues long. Germline CDR1 is SNHLY and CDR2 is FYNNEI. V lost 5 bases to trimming and J lost 2 bases, with 12 bases between them. CDR3 sequence: CASSKGTNTNEKLFF. The CDR3 region has the DNA TGTGCCAGCAGTAAAGGCACGAATACTAATGAAAAACTGTTTTTT.

The genes are TRBV27 and TRBJ2-2; either TRBD1 or TRBD2 may fit D (6 bases each). Per the germline V gene, CDR1 is MNHEY and CDR2 is SMNVEV (reference sequence). Trimming removed 6 bases from V and 7 bases from J, with 15 bases in between. This CDR3 is built from 14 residues. The CDR3 loop is CASRGGGSFGELFF. For the CDR3, the DNA is TGTGCCAGCAGAGGAGGGGGATCCTTCGGGGAGCTGTTTTTT.

This clonotype was seen at least ten times. This chain connects TRBV28 to TRBJ2-7; no clear D. Germline V gives CDR1 MDHEN, CDR2 SYDVKM. CDR3 length: 11 amino acids. V lost 6 bases and J lost 6, with 9 bases in between. The CDR3 bases are TGTGCCAGCAGCCTCGCAAGCGAGCAGTACTTC. Its protein product is CASSLASEQYF.

This clonotype was counted ten times or more. CDR3 in amino acids: CASSLLAGGVNEQFF. The CDR3 DNA reads as TGTGCCAGCAGCTTACTAGCGGGGGGCGTTAATGAGCAGTTCTTC. This chain joins TRBV7-3 and TRBJ2-1; 11 bases fit TRBD2. Losses at the gene ends were 2 bases for V and 7 bases for J; bases not matched to a gene: 4. The CDR3 runs to 15 residues. CDR1 and CDR2 (germline): SGHTA, FQGTGA.

V and J are TRBV12-3 or TRBV12-4 and TRBJ1-2; D remains ambiguous. V was cut by 3 bases and J by 5 bases, with 10 bases left in between. The CDR3 is made up of 13 amino acids. The CDR3 nucleotides are TGTGCCAGCAGTTTGATGGGAGTTTATGGCTACACCTTC. The encoded protein is CASSLMGVYGYTF.

This clonotype has only a few counts. V and J are TRBV12-3 or TRBV12-4 and TRBJ2-1; D gene uncertain. Trimming stripped 4 bases from V and 8 bases from J, with 15 bases between. This CDR3 comprises 14 residues. CDR3 protein: CASSSSPKAHEQFF. For the CDR3, the DNA is TGTGCCAGCAGTTCCTCCCCGAAAGCTCATGAGCAGTTCTTC.

This CDR3 reads CASKGVVNSPLHF. CDR3 DNA sequence: TGCGCTTCAAAGGGGGTGGTTAATTCACCCCTCCACTTT. This rearrangement joins TRBV20-1 to TRBJ1-6, with a possible D match to TRBD1 (6 bases). The CDR3 covers 13 residues. Germline CDR1 and CDR2: DFQATT and SNEGSKA (reference sequence).

The chain employs TRBV12-3 or TRBV12-4 and TRBJ1-4; D not certain. This CDR3 has 13 amino acids. The V and J ends lost 3 bases and 4 bases respectively, with 6 bases between them. The DNA of the CDR3 is TGTGCCAGCAGTTTGGAGGTTAATGAAAAACTGTTTTTT. This encodes CASSLEVNEKLFF.

V and J are TRBV28 and TRBJ2-1; D gene ambiguous. The closer fit of TRBJ2-7 to the DNA end suggests the J call may be wrong. CDR1 and CDR2 (germline): MDHEN, SYDVKM. The CDR3 has 13 residues. The CDR3 spells CASSVRQTYEQYF. As DNA, the CDR3 is TGTGCCAGCAGCGTCAGGCAGACCTACGAGCAGTACTTC.

This sequence joins TRBV20-1 and TRBJ2-5; D could derive from TRBD1 or TRBD2 (5 bases each). The CDR3 is 11 residues long. Per germline, CDR1 DFQATT and CDR2 SNEGSKA (reference sequence). Trimming cost V 6 bases and J 5 bases, with 10 bases left between them. The CDR3 reads CSAEGLETQYF. The CDR3 DNA reads as TGCAGTGCCGAGGGGCTCGAGACCCAGTACTTC.

The rearrangement uses TRBV6-2 or TRBV6-3 and TRBJ2-5, with D possibly TRBD2 on 6 matching bases. V lost 2 bases, J lost 3 bases, and 13 bases lay in between. This CDR3 comprises 15 residues. The germline CDR1 and CDR2 sequences are MNHEY and SVGEGT. The CDR3 nucleotides are TGTGCCAGCAGTTACCCACTAGCCCTGAAAGAGACCCAGTACTTC. Translation: CASSYPLALKETQYF.

This clonotype was detected only a few times. The V and J genes are TRBV24-1 and TRBJ2-5; D ambiguous. The CDR3 is 15 amino acids. The germline V gene encodes CDR1 KGHDR and CDR2 SFDVKD. Trimming removed 1 base at V and 3 bases at J, with 11 bases between. The CDR3 is CATSDFSGNKETQYF. CDR3 coding DNA: TGTGCCACCAGTGATTTCTCTGGCAACAAAGAGACCCAGTACTTC.

The chain carries TRBV29-1 and TRBJ1-1; 8 nucleotides match TRBD1. The length of the CDR3 is 12 residues. In germline, CDR1 is SQVTM, CDR2 ANQGSEA. V was pared by 8 bases and J by 4 bases, with 6 bases of the junction left unmatched. CDR3 DNA sequence: TGCAGCTCCACCGACAGGGGCACTGAAGCTTTCTTT. Translating gives CSSTDRGTEAFF.

CDR3: CASSFMSRNEQFF. Written as DNA, the CDR3 is TGTGCCAGCAGTTTCATGTCAAGGAATGAGCAGTTCTTC. The V call is TRBV28, the J call TRBJ2-1, with D hard to call. Germline V lookup: CDR1 MDHEN, CDR2 SYDVKM. The CDR3 contains 13 residues. Trimming cost V 3 bases and J 7 bases, with 10 bases left between them.

This clonotype was seen a handful of times. This chain connects TRBV29-1 to TRBJ1-2; maybe TRBD1 (6 bases). Germline CDR1 is SQVTM and CDR2 is ANQGSEA. Trimming cost V 5 bases and J 6 bases, with 10 bases left between them. The CDR3 consists of 11 residues. The CDR3 region is CSVMRGNGYTF. CDR3 coding DNA: TGCAGCGTTATGAGGGGGAATGGCTACACCTTC.

Only a few counts were recorded for this clonotype. The chain links TRBV7-2 to TRBJ1-2, with 9 bases that match TRBD1. The germline CDR1 and CDR2 sequences are SGHTA and FQGNSA. The CDR3 is 14 residues long. The J segment lost 7 bases and the V segment lost 5 bases, leaving 8 bases of the junction unmatched. CDR3 nucleotide sequence: TGTGCCAGCAGCCCAACAGGGGGCAAGGGTGGCTACACCTTC. Its translation is CASSPTGGKGGYTF.

This clonotype was picked up a small number of times. The CDR3 loop reads CASSLRQSKAFSNEKLFF. The CDR3 DNA follows: TGCGCCAGCAGCTTGAGGCAGTCAAAAGCCTTTTCTAATGAAAAACTGTTTTTT. This sequence joins TRBV5-1 and TRBJ1-4; D not resolved. CDR3 length: 18 amino acids. Germline V CDR1 and CDR2: SGHRS, YFSETQ. The ends were cut back, 1 base at V and 3 bases at J, with 19 bases in the middle.

DNA for the CDR3: TGCGCCAGCAGCCAAGGGGGACTGGATCCTTACAATGAGCAGTTCTTC. It yields the protein CASSQGGLDPYNEQFF. The chain couples TRBV4-1 to TRBJ2-1, with TRBD2 as a possible D gene (6 bases). V was cut by 1 base and J by 4 bases, with 14 bases left in between. The CDR3 spans 16 residues. The germline gives CDR1 MGHRA, CDR2 YSYEKL.

The CDR3 spells CASSYSRLAGGPADTQYF. The CDR3 nucleotides are TGTGCCAGCAGTTACTCGAGGCTAGCGGGAGGGCCCGCAGATACGCAGTATTTT. The chain links TRBV6-2 or TRBV6-3 to TRBJ2-3; 12 bases agree with TRBD2. Per the germline V gene, CDR1 is MNHEY and CDR2 is SVGEGT. With 0 bases clipped from V and 4 bases from J, the junction kept 8 bases outside the gene matches. This CDR3 contains 18 residues.